The 19 T cell receptor beta chains below all came from one sample that was sequenced in a study of blood T cells in healthy people across ages. A J-beta primer mix and a sample-barcoded 5' primer were used in a second PCR of about 6 to 12 cycles. TCRdb fed the 5' RACE reads into MiXCR, producing one record per CDR3 protein. The table lists around 970,000 distinct CDR3 sequences, roughly half of them singletons, with 20% to 25% in the top ten. What was sequenced was blood. The receptor set was obtained from a woman aged 55-70 years in good health.

The chain has TRBV3-1 and TRBJ2-1; TRBD2 matches at 12 bases. The CDR3 length is 16 residues. Germline CDR1 reads LGHDT; CDR2 reads YNNKEL (reference sequence). J gave up 8 bases and V 0 bases, and 5 bases lay outside the gene matches. CDR3 DNA sequence: TGTGCCAGCAGCCAAGAAACGACTAGCGGGAGCTATGAGCAGTTCTTC. It is translated as CASSQETTSGSYEQFF.

This clonotype has only one observation. The chain recombines TRBV7-9 with TRBJ2-4, with 11 positions matching TRBD1. The CDR3 is made up of 16 amino acids. Germline V lookup: CDR1 SEHNR, CDR2 FQNEAQ (reference sequence). V lost 4 bases and J lost 4; bases outside the gene matches: 6. CDR3 nucleotides: TGTGCCAGCAGCTCAGGAGGGACAGGGGGTAAAAACATTCAGTACTTC. Translated: CASSSGGTGGKNIQYF.

This chain connects TRBV20-1 to TRBJ2-5; D uncertain. The tail of the sequence fits TRBJ2-7 better, so the J call may be wrong. Looked up from germline, CDR1 is DFQATT and CDR2 is SNEGSKA (reference sequence). The CDR3 is made up of 13 amino acids. This CDR3 is CSAARQVTYEQYF. CDR3 DNA sequence: TGCAGTGCTGCCCGCCAGGTGACCTACGAGCAGTACTTC.

J is TRBJ2-1 and V is TRBV9, with 9 bases identical to TRBD2. Per the germline V gene, CDR1 is SGDLS and CDR2 is YYNGEE. The CDR3 is 18 amino acids. Losses at the gene ends were 1 base for V and 6 bases for J; bases not matched to a gene: 14. The CDR3 nucleotides are TGTGCCAGCAGCGTAATGGCGGGAGGGCCCACGCTAGTCAATGAGCAGTTCTTC. Amino acid sequence: CASSVMAGGPTLVNEQFF.

This clonotype was seen a handful of times. J is TRBJ2-7 and V is TRBV4-1, with TRBD1 identical over 8 bases. CDR1 and CDR2 from the germline V gene are MGHRA and YSYEKL. V lost 0 bases to trimming and J lost 5 bases; unmatched junction nucleotides: 9. CDR3 size: 16 residues. Written as DNA, the CDR3 is TGCGCCAGCAGCCAAGATATCCAGGGGGCGTCTAACGAGCAGTACTTC. It yields the protein CASSQDIQGASNEQYF.

The genes are TRBV30 and TRBJ1-2; 7 bases line up with TRBD1. CDR1 and CDR2 (germline): GTSNPN, SVGIG (reference sequence). This CDR3 has 12 residues. With 3 bases clipped from V and 7 bases from J, the junction kept 5 bases outside the gene matches. CDR3 amino acids: CAWRGTVLGYTF. The CDR3, as DNA: TGTGCCTGGAGAGGGACAGTCCTTGGCTACACCTTC.

The rearrangement joins TRBV27 to TRBJ2-7; 7 bases agree with TRBD1. The ends lost 5 bases at V and 2 bases at J; junction bases unmatched: 6. Germline V gene lookup returns CDR1 MNHEY and CDR2 SMNVEV (reference sequence). This CDR3 contains 14 residues. The CDR3 bases are TGTGCCAGCAGTCCGAACAGGGGACCCTACGAGCAGTACTTC. This gives the protein CASSPNRGPYEQYF.

The chain uses TRBV20-1 and TRBJ2-4; TRBD1 agrees at 8 bases. V was clipped by 5 bases and J by 9 bases; unmatched bases: 6. The CDR3 loop spans 12 amino acids. Germline CDR1 reads DFQATT; CDR2 reads SNEGSKA (reference sequence). This CDR3 reads CSAVDRGSIQYF. The CDR3 DNA follows: TGCAGTGCTGTAGACAGGGGCTCCATTCAGTACTTC.

In its sample, this clonotype was seen a few times. DNA for the CDR3: TGTGCCAGCAGCCCCCCCGGTCGAAGTGAAAAACTGTTTTTT. This gives the protein CASSPPGRSEKLFF. The genes are TRBV4-2 and TRBJ1-4; no firm D call. The CDR3 sequence is 14 residues long. Trimming cost V 4 bases and J 7 bases, with 13 bases left between them. CDR1 and CDR2 (germline): LGHNA, YNFKEQ.

This sequence joins TRBV3-1 and TRBJ1-1, with TRBD1 matching over 9 bases. Looked up from germline, CDR1 is LGHDT and CDR2 is YNNKEL (reference sequence). This CDR3 comprises 14 residues. The V segment lost 4 bases and the J segment 8 bases; nucleotides outside the gene matches: 8. In nucleotides, the CDR3 is TGTGCCAGCAGCCTAACAGGGGGCAAATCCGAAGCTTTCTTT. This codes for CASSLTGGKSEAFF.

The gene calls are TRBV13 and TRBJ2-3; D possibly matches TRBD1 or TRBD2 (6 bases each). The CDR3 runs 16 residues. Trimming shortened V by 5 bases and J by 0 bases, and 15 bases separated the two germline ends. Germline V gene data show CDR1 as PRHDT and CDR2 as FYEKMQ (reference sequence). The CDR3 region is CASSTTEGGSTDTQYF. The CDR3 region has the DNA TGTGCCAGCAGCACCACGGAGGGGGGAAGCACAGATACGCAGTATTTT.

V and J are TRBV6-1 and TRBJ2-3; a weak D match, TRBD1 (5 bases). The CDR3 totals 14 residues. Per the germline V gene, CDR1 is MNHNS and CDR2 is SASEGT. Trimming pared 6 bases from V and 2 bases from J, leaving 12 bases between. The CDR3 sequence is CASSAAGITDTQYF. The CDR3 bases are TGTGCCAGCAGCGCAGCAGGGATCACAGATACGCAGTATTTT.

This chain links TRBV28 with TRBJ2-1, with unresolved D. The DNA end is more similar to TRBJ2-7, so the J call may be wrong. CDR3 length equals 15 residues. Germline values: CDR1 MDHEN, CDR2 SYDVKM. For the CDR3, the DNA is TGTGCCAGCAGTTTACCAGGCCGTTCCTACAATGAGCAGTACTTC. This translates into CASSLPGRSYNEQYF.

The chain carries TRBV5-1 and TRBJ2-5, with D unclear. The CDR3 length is 14 residues. The V end was cut by 0 bases, the J end by 1 base, with 7 bases between. Germline-derived CDR1 and CDR2 are SGHRS and YFSETQ. The CDR3 DNA reads TGCGCCAGCAGCTTGGAAGCAGTCCAAGAGACCCAGTACTTC. This translates into CASSLEAVQETQYF.

V is TRBV28 and J is TRBJ2-7, with TRBD2 identical over 9 bases. The J call may be wrong; the DNA end is better matched by TRBJ2-5. Germline V gene data show CDR1 as MDHEN and CDR2 as SYDVKM. This CDR3 comprises 15 residues. CDR3 nucleotides: TGTGCCAGCGGCCTTCGCGGGAGGGCCTCAGAGACCCAGTACTTC. Translating gives CASGLRGRASETQYF.

This chain connects TRBV20-1 to TRBJ2-1; the match to TRBD2 covers 8 bases. The CDR3 is made up of 11 amino acids. Losses at the gene ends were 2 bases for V and 10 bases for J; bases not matched to a gene: 1. The germline gives CDR1 DFQATT, CDR2 SNEGSKA (reference sequence). The CDR3 bases are TGCAGTGCTAGATTAGCGGGAGAGCAGTTCTTC. This sequence encodes CSARLAGEQFF.

The V call is TRBV28, the J call TRBJ1-5, with D perhaps matching TRBD1 (5 bases). V shed 2 bases and J shed 6 bases, with 11 bases lying between them. The V gene's germline CDR1 is MDHEN and CDR2 SYDVKM. This CDR3 has 14 residues. The CDR3 reads CASSLGTAGQPQHF. The CDR3 bases are TGTGCCAGCAGTTTAGGGACTGCTGGTCAGCCCCAGCATTTT.

The rearrangement links TRBV6-5 to TRBJ2-7; no clear D gene. The V gene's germline CDR1 is MNHEY and CDR2 SVGAGI. Trimming cost V 0 bases and J 2 bases, with 11 bases left between them. This CDR3 contains 15 residues. This CDR3 reads CASSYSIGPTYEQYF. As DNA, the CDR3 is TGTGCCAGCAGTTACTCGATTGGACCGACCTACGAGCAGTACTTC.

To note about this clonotype: A junction end diverges from the germline sequence, so it may reflect a read error. The chain recombines TRBV6-1 with TRBJ2-1, with D possibly matching TRBD2 (6 bases). In germline, CDR1 is MNHNS, CDR2 SASEGT. This CDR3 spans 18 amino acids. The CDR3 nucleotides are TGTGCCAGCAGAGCACGCACCCTACCAGCGGGTCTTTACAATGGGCAGTTCTTC. Protein sequence: CASRARTLPAGLYNGQFF.